The clone carrying this T cell receptor beta chain was counted a few times. Its antigen is not known. The CDR3 covers 15 residues. Germline CDR1 and CDR2: MGHRA and YSYEKL. Trimming stripped 3 bases from V and 2 bases from J, with 11 bases between. These data come from a study of beta chain features in type 1 diabetes. General observations from the study: Still unanswered here is whether HLA type influences TCRB rearrangement.

TCRB transcripts that were expressed got sequenced, as all of the isolated RNA had been reverse transcribed. Profiling relied on immunoSEQ multiplex PCR, and the TCRdb table lists in-frame clones only, not all of them. This sample carries some 500,000 clones, 11% of them seen once, and the ten largest clones take less than 0.06%. The chain couples TRBV4-1 to TRBJ2-1; the D gene is possibly TRBD2 (6 bases). Sequencing was done on a sample of naive CD4+ T cells from blood. This TCR was sampled from a woman under 30 in good health. CDR3 in DNA: TGCGCCAGCAGCCACATTAGCGGCGCCTACAATGAGCAGTTCTTC. Translating gives CASSHISGAYNEQFF.